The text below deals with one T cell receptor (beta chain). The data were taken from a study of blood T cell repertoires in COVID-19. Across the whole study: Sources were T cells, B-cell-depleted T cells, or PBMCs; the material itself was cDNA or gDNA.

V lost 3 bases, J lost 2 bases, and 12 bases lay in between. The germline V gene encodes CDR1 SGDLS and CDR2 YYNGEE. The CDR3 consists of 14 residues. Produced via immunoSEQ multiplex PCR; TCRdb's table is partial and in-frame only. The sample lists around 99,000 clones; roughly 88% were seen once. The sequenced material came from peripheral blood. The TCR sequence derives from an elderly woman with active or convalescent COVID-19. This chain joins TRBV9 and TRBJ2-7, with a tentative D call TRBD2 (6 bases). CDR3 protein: CASSAGTEAYEQYF. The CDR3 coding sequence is TGTGCCAGCAGCGCCGGGACTGAAGCCTACGAGCAGTACTTC.